This TCR beta chain was identified in a study of cytomegalovirus exposure and HLA in healthy donors (dated by TCRdb to about 2017). Describing the broader study: According to an earlier analysis of 450 to 650 of the donors, about 179 million T cells yielded some 110 million unique TCR beta sequences and 276 Gb of sequence data. The study profiled the T cell repertoires of about 640 subjects by immunosequencing and related them to cytomegalovirus serostatus. To study patterns of TCR occurrence, a later analysis re-analyzed previously published TCR beta repertoires from hundreds of donors and added high-resolution HLA genotyping. Typing coverage differed by locus: A, B, C, DRB1 and DQB1 were typed in roughly 620-630 donors, DQA1 in about 510, DPA1 in nearly 610, and DPB1 in just under 480. Every discovery cohort repertoire had been produced on one sequencing platform. An earlier analysis of more than 450 of the donors used high-throughput TCR beta sequencing to judge whether each TCR beta V gene segment behaved as functional or pseudogenic. In a later genetic analysis, genome-wide SNP genotypes for about three fifths of the roughly 670 donors were used, and that subset was treated as a discovery cohort. Rather than drawing on any new phenotypic data, the later analysis identified candidate immune exposures from TCR beta sequences and the way those sequences occurred across donors. Among the roughly 370 genotyped donors, approximately 77% belonged to the genetic ancestry cluster associated with self-reported Caucasian donors. An early release covering roughly 640 HLA-typed donors comprised roughly 300 gigabases of sequencing data and 65 million to 100 million unique TCR sequences. Donor age, sex, ethnicity and CMV serostatus were compiled together with the repertoire data. Class I and class II HLA loci were covered by the typing at four-digit resolution. Because of strong linkage in the cohort, roughly five DR-DQ haplotypes were treated as single units for association and clustering. Among 300 to 500 genotyped donors of the cohort, an average of approximately 200,000 unique TCR beta nucleotide sequences was sequenced per donor, of which 15% to 20% were non-productive. Along with the 666-subject first cohort, a separate validation cohort of about 110 different subjects was used. The study aimed to test whether cataloging public T cell receptors could reveal signatures of past pathogen exposure. To predict cytomegalovirus infection status, the study brought together high-throughput TCR immunosequencing, statistical association of individual TCRs with disease status, and machine learning. Results the study describes overall, beyond this receptor: A cluster of highly shared sequence variants was judged likely to be a technical artifact of the sequencing pipeline. The earlier analysis of approximately 590 of the donors excluded around 17 rarely observed V segments, including chromosome 9 orphons, because counts were too low. A later analysis found that TCR association rates varied across HLA loci, with DRB1 alleles showing the most associated TCRs and HLA-C alleles the fewest. Compared with the 666-donor mean, donors in an Asian-associated ancestry cluster had fewer N-insertions in productive TCRs, according to a later genetic analysis. For the cohort, immune exposure information was limited to CMV serostatus. Only TCR beta chains were sequenced in this cohort, and the absence of alpha or paired-chain data limited detectable features. Most CMV-associated TCR beta chains appeared to be HLA-restricted in a later analysis, and the HLA associations seemed to be driven largely by CMV exposure. A further reported finding was that TCR beta sequences accurately predicted the HLA-A and HLA-B alleles for most subjects in the first cohort. Linkage disequilibrium might explain the correlated functional status among segregating V segments, but an unknown experimental factor could not be excluded. HLA typing was unavailable for some donors at each locus, so association tests used only the typed subset. An earlier analysis of around 600 of the donors showed that most TCR beta V segments appeared in productive rearrangements either about 87% or about 30% of the time, which broadly matched IMGT annotations. The 87-base-pair reads could not distinguish some IMGT-functional V segments, including TRBV6-2 and TRBV6-3, so those segments were excluded. A total of about 150 TCR beta chains were listed by the study as associated with cytomegalovirus. At a false discovery rate of 0.05, a later analysis linked fewer than 20,000 TCR beta sequences to specific HLA alleles. Most TCR sequences were seen in very few donors, while some public TCRs were found in many individuals. The authors suggested that the approach could potentially be extended to other disease states and immunological phenotypes. When HLA alleles, especially DR and DQ, strongly co-occurred, TCR associations were difficult to assign to individual alleles. Presence/absence analyses assumed roughly uniform sequencing depth across donors, an assumption that may not hold. The classifier was reported to diagnose cytomegalovirus status with high specificity and sensitivity in both the original and validation cohorts. Three of the identified cytomegalovirus-associated TCR beta chains were confirmed in vitro to be specific for cytomegalovirus antigens. A later genetic analysis associated a missense DCLRE1C variant with V-gene and J-gene trimming of TCR beta chains, and an independent cohort replicated the association. A later analysis found that HLA-associated TCR beta chains were more clonally expanded and had lower generation probabilities than equally common non-associated chains. In a later analysis, several top co-occurrence clusters were reported to appear linked to parvovirus B19, influenza, CMV and Epstein-Barr virus.

Libraries were built with the immunoSEQ multiplex PCR assay. The multiplex PCR relied on a mix of 60 forward primers for TCR Vbeta segments and 13 reverse primers for TCR Jbeta segments. A multiplex PCR assay on genomic DNA amplified the CDR3 region of rearranged TCR beta genes. The amplified TCR beta libraries were sequenced on the Illumina HiSeq System as 87-base-pair reads. Concerning the study's data processing: Across the 670 or so repertoires, a later analysis counted roughly 84 million unique TCR beta chains, 9 million to 14 million of which were shared by at least two donors. Raw reads were error-corrected and collapsed into unique sequences with a nearest-neighbor algorithm that merged closely related sequences to remove PCR and sequencing errors. Alignment of CDR3 sequences to IMGT reference sequences was used to assign V, D and J gene segments. Each retained sequence needed at least a six-nucleotide match to both a V gene segment and a J gene segment. A rearrangement counted as productive if the CDR3 had no stop codons and remained in frame with V and J, and every other rearrangement counted as non-productive. CDR3 was defined according to IMGT convention as the region running from the second conserved V-encoded cysteine to the conserved J-encoded phenylalanine. The earlier analysis of 500 to 600 of the donors excluded sequences that lacked an unambiguous match to a single V gene segment. An earlier analysis of about 600 of the donors called V segments functional above 56.7% productive rearrangements and segregating when the between-donor standard deviation exceeded 5%. A statistical classification framework was built to diagnose cytomegalovirus status from the catalog of TCR beta chain sequences. A later analysis assigned V and J genes by comparing TCR nucleotide sequences with IMGT/GENE-DB human TR gene sequences. Using the TCRdist pipeline, a later analysis assigned CDR3 sequences along with most-parsimonious VDJ recombination scenarios. In a later analysis, each TCR beta chain was defined by its CDR3 amino acid sequence together with its V-gene family, and reads lacking a unique V-gene family were excluded. In a later analysis, fewer than 600 highly shared, low-generation-probability nucleotide sequences were removed to address suspected cross-contamination and a sequencing artifact. In a later analysis, a clonal expansion index was calculated for each public chain from normalized within-repertoire ranks of inferred template counts. In a later analysis, generation probabilities were computed with a VDJ recombination model fitted to out-of-frame rearrangements, and the resulting probabilities were checked against IGoR. In a later analysis, TCR-TCR, TCR-HLA and TCR-CMV co-occurrence was scored with hypergeometric tests, and a repertoire-size bias correction was applied to TCR pairs. In a later analysis, false discovery rates were estimated by permuting HLA or CMV assignments 20 times. In a later analysis, co-occurring TCRs were grouped using DBSCAN, with TCRdist sequence similarity added in when clustering inside HLA-allele-positive subsets. Repertoires with fewer than 30,000 or more than 120,000 public chains were left out of co-occurrence clustering, as were about 5 repertoires with anomalous nucleotide sharing. TCRdb mirrors the immuneACCESS table, restricted to in-frame sequences. Some clones are absent from its copies; in checked studies, under half trace to an unresolved V gene, and the reason for the others is unknown. V, J and clone size reflect that table, while D and trimming were determined from the DNA. Recorded for this sample are some 120,000 clones; 79% of them occurred a single time. The ten top clones hold around 4.5% of the sample.

For CDR1 and CDR2, the germline V gene lists WSHSY and SAAADI. The trim is 5 bases for V and 2 bases for J, with a gap of 4 bases between the germline ends. The CDR3, cysteine through phenylalanine, is 11 amino acids long. Kept here is only the CDR3 DNA, which spans 33 bases and is read in frame from base 1. Comment on this clone: No antigen is known for it. The input lacks base qualities; no much larger clone sits a single base away.

In total, roughly 710 healthy bone marrow donors made up the cohort. All cohort members were sampled while nominally healthy, although unrecorded immune exposures were likely present. The donor was CMV seropositive and was included in the group of about 290 seropositive cohort members. Each donor provided a peripheral blood sample, and peripheral blood mononuclear cells were used for TCR beta sequencing. Genomic DNA was extracted from the blood cell samples with the Qiagen DNeasy Blood Extraction Kit. Sequencing was performed on PBMCs. Recombination linked TRBV10-2 to TRBJ2-7; the D gene is not confidently resolved. This receptor was identified in a young man in good health and CMV-seropositive. The DNA sequence reads TGCGCCAGCAGTCCTGCCTACGAGCAGTACTTC. Translated, it gives CASSPAYEQYF.